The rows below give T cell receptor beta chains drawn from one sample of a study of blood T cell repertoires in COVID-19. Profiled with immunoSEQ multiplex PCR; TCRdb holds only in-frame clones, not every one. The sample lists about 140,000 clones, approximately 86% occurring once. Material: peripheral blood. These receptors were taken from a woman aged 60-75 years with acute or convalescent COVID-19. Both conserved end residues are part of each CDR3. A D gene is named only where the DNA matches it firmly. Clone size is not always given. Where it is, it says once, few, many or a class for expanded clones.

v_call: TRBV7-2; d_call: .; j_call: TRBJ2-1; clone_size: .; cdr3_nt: TGTGCCAGCAGCTTAGGGGCCCGAAATGAGCAGTTCTTC; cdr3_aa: CASSLGARNEQFF
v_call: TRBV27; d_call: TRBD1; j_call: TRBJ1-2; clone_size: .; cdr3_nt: TGTGCCAGCAGCCGGGACAGGGCAGGCTATGGCTACACCTTC; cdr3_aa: CASSRDRAGYGYTF
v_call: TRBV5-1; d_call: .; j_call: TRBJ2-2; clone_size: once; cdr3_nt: TGCGCCAGCACCCCGATCGGTATCGGGGAGCTGTTTTTT; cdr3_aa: CASTPIGIGELFF
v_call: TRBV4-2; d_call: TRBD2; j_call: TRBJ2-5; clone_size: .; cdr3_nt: TGTGCCAGCAGCCAGAGATCGGGGGGGCCGGTCGAAGAGACCCAGTACTTC; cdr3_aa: CASSQRSGGPVEETQYF
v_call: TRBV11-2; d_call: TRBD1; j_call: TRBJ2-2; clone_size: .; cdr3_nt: TGTGCCAGCAGCTCTAACCGGGACAGGGGCCAGAACACCGGGGAGCTGTTTTTT; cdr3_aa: CASSSNRDRGQNTGELFF
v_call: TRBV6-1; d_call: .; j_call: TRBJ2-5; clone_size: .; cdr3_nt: TGTGCCAGCAGTGAAGCCCCAGGGGCCGTCGGGACCCAGTACTTC; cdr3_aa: CASSEAPGAVGTQYF
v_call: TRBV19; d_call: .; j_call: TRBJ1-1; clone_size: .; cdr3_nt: TGTGCCAGTAGTATACTTGGACTGGCAACTGAAGCTTTCTTT; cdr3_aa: CASSILGLATEAFF
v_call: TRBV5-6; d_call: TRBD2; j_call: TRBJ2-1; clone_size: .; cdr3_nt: TGTGCCAGCAGCTTGTTATCCCGCCTAGCGGGGGGGCCTGAGTTCTTC; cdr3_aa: CASSLLSRLAGGPEFF
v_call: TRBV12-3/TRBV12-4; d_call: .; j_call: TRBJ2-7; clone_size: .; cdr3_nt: TGTGCCAGCAGCCGCGGACAGTTCTACGAGCAGTACTTC; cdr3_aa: CASSRGQFYEQYF
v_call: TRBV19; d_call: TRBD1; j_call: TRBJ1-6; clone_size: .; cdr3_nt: TGTGCCAGTAGTACAGGGGGGCTTGATAATTCACCCCTCCACTTT; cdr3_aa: CASSTGGLDNSPLHF
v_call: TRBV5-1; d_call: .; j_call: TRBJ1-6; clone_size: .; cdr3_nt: TGCGCCAGCAGAAGAACGGGGGGCCCTGCCGGCCTTGGGACACCCCTCCACTTT; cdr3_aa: CASRRTGGPAGLGTPLHF
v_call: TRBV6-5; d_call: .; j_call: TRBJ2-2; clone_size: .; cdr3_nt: TGTGCCAGCAGTCGTCAGGGAGGGGAGCTGTTTTTT; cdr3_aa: CASSRQGGELFF
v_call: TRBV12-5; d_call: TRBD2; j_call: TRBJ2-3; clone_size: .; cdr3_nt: TGTGCTAGCCCTGGGGGCGGGGGGGCCTTAGATACGCAGTATTTT; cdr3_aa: CASPGGGGALDTQYF
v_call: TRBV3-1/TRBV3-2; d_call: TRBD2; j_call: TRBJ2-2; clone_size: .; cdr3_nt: TGTGCCAGCAACCAGGGAGGGCAGTTGAACACCGGGGAGCTGTTTTTT; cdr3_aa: CASNQGGQLNTGELFF
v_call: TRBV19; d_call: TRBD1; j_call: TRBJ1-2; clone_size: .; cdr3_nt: TGTGCCAGTGGACCGGGACAGGGGTTAATCTATGGCTACACCTTC; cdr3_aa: CASGPGQGLIYGYTF
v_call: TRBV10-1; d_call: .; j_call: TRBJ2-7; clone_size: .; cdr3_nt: TGCGCCAGCGAGGCGCTGGGTTACGAGCAGTACTTC; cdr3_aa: CASEALGYEQYF
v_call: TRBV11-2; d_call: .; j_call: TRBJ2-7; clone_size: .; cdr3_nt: TGTGCCAGCAGCTTCTCGCGTAGATCCTACGAGCAGTACTTC; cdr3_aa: CASSFSRRSYEQYF
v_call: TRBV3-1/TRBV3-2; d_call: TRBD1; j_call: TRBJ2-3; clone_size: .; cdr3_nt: TGTGCCAGCAGCCACCGACAGGGGCGAGATACGCAGTATTTT; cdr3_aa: CASSHRQGRDTQYF
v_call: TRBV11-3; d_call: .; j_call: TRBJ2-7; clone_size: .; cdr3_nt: TGTGCCAGCAGCTCTCCGGACTTAGCGCAATACGAGCAGTACTTC; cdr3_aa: CASSSPDLAQYEQYF
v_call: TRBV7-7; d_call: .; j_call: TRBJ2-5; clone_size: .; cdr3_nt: TGTGCTAGCAGCCCCCGGGACACCCAAGAGACCCAGTACTTC; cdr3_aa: CASSPRDTQETQYF
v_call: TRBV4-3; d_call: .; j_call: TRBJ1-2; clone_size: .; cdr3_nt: TGCGCCAGCAGCCAAGGAACAGGGAACTATGGCTACACCTTC; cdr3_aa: CASSQGTGNYGYTF
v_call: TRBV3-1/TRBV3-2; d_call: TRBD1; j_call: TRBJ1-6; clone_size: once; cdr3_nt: TGTGCCAGCAGCCAAGACGGACAGGGCAATTCACCCCTCCACTTT; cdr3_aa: CASSQDGQGNSPLHF
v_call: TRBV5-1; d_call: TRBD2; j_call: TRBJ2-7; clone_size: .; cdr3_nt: TGCGCCAGCAGCCCTAGCGGGGGGGCGTACGAGCAGTACTTC; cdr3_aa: CASSPSGGAYEQYF
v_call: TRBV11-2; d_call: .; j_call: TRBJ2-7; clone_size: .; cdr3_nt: TGTGCCAGCAGCGAGGACAAAAGGGAGCAGTACTTC; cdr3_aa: CASSEDKREQYF